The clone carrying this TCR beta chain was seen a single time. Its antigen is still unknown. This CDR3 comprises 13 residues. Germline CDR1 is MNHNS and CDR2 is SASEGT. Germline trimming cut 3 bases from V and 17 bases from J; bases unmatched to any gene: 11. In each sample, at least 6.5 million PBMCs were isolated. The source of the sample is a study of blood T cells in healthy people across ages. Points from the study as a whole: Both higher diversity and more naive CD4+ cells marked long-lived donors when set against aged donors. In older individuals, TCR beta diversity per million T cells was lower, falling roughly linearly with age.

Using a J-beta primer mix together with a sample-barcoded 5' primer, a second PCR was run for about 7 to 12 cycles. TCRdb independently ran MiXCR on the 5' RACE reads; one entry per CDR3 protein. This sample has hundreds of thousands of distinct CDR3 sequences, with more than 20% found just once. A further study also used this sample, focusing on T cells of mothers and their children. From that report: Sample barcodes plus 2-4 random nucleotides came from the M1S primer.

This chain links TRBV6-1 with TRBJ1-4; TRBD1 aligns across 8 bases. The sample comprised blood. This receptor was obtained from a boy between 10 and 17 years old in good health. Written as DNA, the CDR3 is TGTGCCAGCAGTGACCGGGCTGGGGACAGGCGCTTTTTT. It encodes CASSDRAGDRRFF.